The 20 T cell receptor beta chains below all came from one sample that was sequenced in a study of blood T cells in healthy people across ages. The authors ran a second PCR of about 6 to 11 cycles using a sample-barcoded 5' primer and a J-beta primer mix. Using its own MiXCR run on the 5' RACE reads, TCRdb lists one record per CDR3 protein. The sample yields over 1,500,000 distinct CDR3 sequences, roughly 50% seen once. The specimen sequenced was blood. These receptor sequences come from a woman between 40 and 55 years old in good health.

The chain combines TRBV12-3 or TRBV12-4 with TRBJ2-3, with 7 bases aligning to TRBD2. The junction had 8 bases not matched to a gene; V was cut back by 5 bases and J by 3 bases. The CDR3 is made up of 15 amino acids. The CDR3 protein is CASSQRGLSTDTQYF. The CDR3 region has the DNA TGTGCCAGCAGTCAAAGGGGACTATCTACAGATACGCAGTATTTT.

As for this clonotype: Just one base apart from a much larger clone, this may be a read error. The J gene is TRBJ2-4, the V gene TRBV28; D unclear. Germline-derived CDR1 and CDR2 are MDHEN and SYDVKM. Trimming stripped 6 bases from V and 13 bases from J, with 16 bases between. The CDR3 sequence is 12 residues long. This chain's CDR3 is CASSLTQTEQYF. As DNA, the CDR3 is TGTGCCAGCAGCCTGACCCAGACGGAGCAGTACTTC.

The chain uses TRBV7-9 and TRBJ2-1, with TRBD1 as a possible D gene (6 bases). V was pared by 5 bases and J by 3 bases, with 11 bases between. The CDR3 consists of 14 residues. Per germline, CDR1 SEHNR and CDR2 FQNEAQ (reference sequence). The CDR3 loop is CASSIKQGYNEQFF. DNA for the CDR3: TGTGCCAGCAGCATAAAACAGGGCTACAATGAGCAGTTCTTC.

This clonotype was recorded a few times. This chain uses TRBV10-3 with TRBJ2-7; D may be TRBD1 or TRBD2 (5 bases each). Germline lookup yields CDR1 ENHRY and CDR2 SYGVKD. The V and J ends lost 2 bases and 0 bases respectively, with 11 bases between them. This CDR3 is 15 amino acids long. In DNA form, the CDR3 reads TGTGCCATCAGTGAGCCAGGGAGAAGCTCCTACGAGCAGTACTTC. It is translated as CAISEPGRSSYEQYF.

This clonotype was recorded a few times. The rearrangement links TRBV6-1 to TRBJ2-3, with TRBD2 matching over 15 bases. The CDR3 sequence is 17 residues long. Looked up from germline, CDR1 is MNHNS and CDR2 is SASEGT. V dropped 6 bases and J dropped 4; count of bases not matched to a gene: 8. CDR3 DNA: TGTGCCAGCAGCCGGACTAGCGGGGGGGTTATCGCAGATACGCAGTATTTT. Protein: CASSRTSGGVIADTQYF.

The chain uses TRBV6-2 or TRBV6-3 and TRBJ2-4; D remains ambiguous. The CDR3 length is 13 residues. V lost 6 bases, J lost 15 bases, and 21 bases lay in between. The germline CDR1 and CDR2 sequences are MNHEY and SVGEGT. This CDR3 reads CASSSGPRLGPYF. DNA of the CDR3: TGTGCCAGCAGCTCCGGACCTCGCCTGGGTCCGTACTTC.

The chain has TRBV20-1 and TRBJ2-7; 13 nucleotides match TRBD2. The CDR3 runs 15 residues. Germline CDR1 is DFQATT and CDR2 is SNEGSKA (reference sequence). Germline trimming cut 6 bases from V and 6 bases from J; bases unmatched to any gene: 11. CDR3 DNA sequence: TGCAGTGCGCAGCCCGGGACTAGCGGGGCTAGCGAGCAGTACTTC. It encodes CSAQPGTSGASEQYF.

The gene calls are TRBV15 and TRBJ1-2; possible D gene TRBD1, 5 bases. Germline V gene lookup returns CDR1 LNHNV and CDR2 YYDKDF (reference sequence). V shed 9 bases and J shed 2 bases, with 13 bases lying between them. CDR3 size: 13 residues. CDR3 in amino acids: CATLGPLNYGYTF. Here the CDR3 DNA reads TGTGCCACTTTGGGACCCCTAAACTATGGCTACACCTTC.

The gene calls are TRBV12-3 or TRBV12-4 and TRBJ1-4; 7 bases agree with TRBD1. CDR3 length: 13 amino acids. With 6 bases clipped from V and 8 bases from J, the junction kept 6 bases outside the gene matches. CDR3 in DNA: TGTGCCAGCAGATGGGACAGCAGAGAAAAACTGTTTTTT. It specifies CASRWDSREKLFF.

CDR3 DNA sequence: TGTGCCAGCAGTCCAATAACGGACAGGTCTTCAGATACGCAGTATTTT. Translating it yields CASSPITDRSSDTQYF. The chain uses TRBV28 and TRBJ2-3; 7 bases match TRBD1. V trimming: 5 bases; J trimming: 4 bases; junction bases outside the gene matches: 12. The length of the CDR3 is 16 residues. Germline V gene data show CDR1 as MDHEN and CDR2 as SYDVKM. Filled out from reference TRBV28 and TRBJ2-3, the complete variable domain reads DVKVTQSSRYLVKRTGEKVFLECVQDMDHENMFWYRQDPGLGLRLIYFSYDVKMKEKGDIPEGYSVSREKKERFSLILESASTNQTSMYLCASSPITDRSSDTQYFGPGTRLTVL.

The rearrangement links TRBV7-2 to TRBJ1-5; maybe TRBD1 (5 bases). Germline CDR1 and CDR2: SGHTA and FQGNSA. There are 15 residues in the CDR3. V was cut by 5 bases and J by 0 bases, with 11 bases left in between. CDR3 protein: CASSRQHNSNQPQHF. Written as DNA, the CDR3 is TGTGCCAGCAGCAGACAGCACAATAGCAATCAGCCCCAGCATTTT.

This CDR3 is CSATPGGAGDTQYF. In DNA form, the CDR3 reads TGCAGTGCTACTCCCGGGGGGGCCGGGGATACGCAGTATTTT. The chain couples TRBV20-1 to TRBJ2-3; 8 bases map to TRBD2. Germline CDR1 is DFQATT and CDR2 is SNEGSKA (reference sequence). Germline trimming cut 4 bases from V and 6 bases from J; bases unmatched to any gene: 9. The CDR3 length is 14 residues.

The rearrangement joins TRBV7-2 to TRBJ2-1; D possibly matches TRBD1 or TRBD2 (7 bases each). The germline gives CDR1 SGHTA, CDR2 FQGNSA. The CDR3 is 15 residues long. Trimming took off 5 bases at V and 4 bases at J, with 15 bases between the two ends. CDR3 loop: CASSTTGGQYNEQFF. The CDR3 DNA sequence: TGTGCCAGCAGCACCACGGGGGGACAGTACAATGAGCAGTTCTTC. The entire variable domain, with the rest obtained from reference TRBV7-2 and TRBJ2-1, is as follows: GAGVSQSPSNKVTEKGKDVELRCDPISGHTALYWYRQSLGQGLEFLIYFQGNSAPDKSGLPSDRFSAERTGGSVSTLTIQRTQQEDSAVYLCASSTTGGQYNEQFFGPGTRLTVL.

This clonotype was counted a few times. The chain is built from TRBV4-1 and TRBJ2-1, with D tentatively TRBD1 or TRBD2 (6 bases each). Germline loops: CDR1 MGHRA, CDR2 YSYEKL. V was shortened by 3 bases and J by 5 bases, with 17 bases between the two germline ends. The CDR3 has 16 amino acids. DNA for the CDR3: TGCGCCAGCAGCCACCGCGTGGGGGCTAGCGACAATGAGCAGTTCTTC. Its protein is CASSHRVGASDNEQFF.

This sequence joins TRBV7-8 and TRBJ2-1; a possible D gene is TRBD1 (5 bases). The germline gives CDR1 SGHVS, CDR2 FQNEAQ. The CDR3 covers 16 residues. The V and J ends lost 4 bases and 3 bases respectively, with 16 bases between them. The CDR3 is CASSSRAGNHYNEQFF. The CDR3 DNA reads as TGTGCCAGCAGCTCCCGGGCAGGGAACCACTACAATGAGCAGTTCTTC.

As concerns this clonotype: The germline gene is not matched at one end of the junction; a read error may be the cause. This chain connects TRBV5-6 to TRBJ2-1, with a weak D call TRBD2 (6 bases). The germline V gene encodes CDR1 SGHDT and CDR2 YYEEEE. The CDR3 length is 16 residues. As DNA, the CDR3 is TGTGTCAGCAGCCCGGACGGGGGTAGCTCCTACAATGAGCAGTTCTTC. Translating gives CVSSPDGGSSYNEQFF. The full variable domain, its missing parts supplied by reference TRBV5-6 and TRBJ2-1, is DAGVTQSPTHLIKTRGQQVTLRCSPKSGHDTVSWYQQALGQGPQFIFQYYEEEERQRGNFPDRFSGHQFPNYSSELNVNALLLGDSALYLCVSSPDGGSSYNEQFFGPGTRLTVL.

This clonotype has more than one count but fewer than ten. This chain connects TRBV27 to TRBJ2-7; 8 bases align to TRBD2. The CDR3 loop spans 16 amino acids. The V gene's germline CDR1 is MNHEY and CDR2 SMNVEV (reference sequence). The junction had 10 bases not matched to a gene; V was cut back by 3 bases and J by 3 bases. CDR3 amino acids: CASSFETGGPFYEQYF. In DNA form, the CDR3 reads TGTGCCAGCAGTTTCGAAACGGGGGGGCCATTCTACGAGCAGTACTTC.

V is TRBV28 and J is TRBJ2-7, with 7 bases fitting TRBD1. Trimming at V came to 3 bases and at J to 0 bases, leaving 17 bases not matched to a gene. CDR3 length: 19 residues. Germline CDR1 MDHEN, CDR2 SYDVKM. In DNA form, the CDR3 reads TGTGCCAGCAGTTTGTCGTCGGGACAGCAAAGGTGGGGCTCCTACGAGCAGTACTTC. Translated: CASSLSSGQQRWGSYEQYF.

A few counts support this clonotype. The J gene is TRBJ1-2, the V gene TRBV29-1; D is uncertain. V lost 6 bases, J lost 0 bases, and 14 bases lay in between. The CDR3 runs to 14 residues. Germline CDR1 SQVTM, CDR2 ANQGSEA. CDR3 sequence (DNA): TGCAGCGTCCCCGGAGGCAGATCTAACTATGGCTACACCTTC. Protein sequence: CSVPGGRSNYGYTF.

As to this clonotype: A much more abundant neighbour one base away suggests this may be a read error. This chain connects TRBV6-6 to TRBJ1-2; D is ambiguous. Trimming shortened V by 8 bases and J by 1 base, and 11 bases separated the two germline ends. Germline loops: CDR1 MNHNY, CDR2 SVGAGI (reference sequence). The CDR3 covers 13 residues. CDR3 DNA sequence: TGTGCCAGCCTGAGGGAGGATAACTATGGCTACACCTTC. Protein product: CASLREDNYGYTF.